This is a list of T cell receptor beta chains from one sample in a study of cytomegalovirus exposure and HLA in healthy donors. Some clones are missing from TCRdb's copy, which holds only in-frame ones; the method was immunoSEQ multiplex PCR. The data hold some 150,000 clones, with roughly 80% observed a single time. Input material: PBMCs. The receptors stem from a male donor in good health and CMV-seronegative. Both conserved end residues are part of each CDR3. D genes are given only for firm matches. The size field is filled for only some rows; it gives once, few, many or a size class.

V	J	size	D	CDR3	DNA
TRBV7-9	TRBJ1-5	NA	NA	CASSRDISNQPQHF	TGTGCCAGCAGTCGCGACATTTCCAATCAGCCCCAGCATTTT
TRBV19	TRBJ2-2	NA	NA	CASRGSSLLGELFF	TGTGCCAGTAGGGGTAGCTCCCTACTGGGGGAGCTGTTTTTT
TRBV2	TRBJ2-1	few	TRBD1	CASKIQGFGHNEQFF	TGTGCCAGCAAAATACAGGGGTTCGGGCACAATGAGCAGTTCTTC
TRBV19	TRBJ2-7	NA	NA	CAIRQGEEYF	TGTGCCATCCGGCAGGGTGAGGAGTACTTC
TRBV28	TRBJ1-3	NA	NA	CASREIDSYSGNTIYF	TGTGCCAGCAGGGAGATAGACAGCTACTCTGGAAACACCATATATTTT
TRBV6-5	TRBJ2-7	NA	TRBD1	CASSYTDRGVGEQYF	TGTGCCAGCAGTTATACGGACAGGGGGGTGGGGGAGCAGTACTTC
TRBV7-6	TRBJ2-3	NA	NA	CASSLETWEGTDTQYF	TGTGCCAGCAGCTTAGAGACTTGGGAGGGCACAGATACGCAGTATTTT
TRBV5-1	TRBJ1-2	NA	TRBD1	CASSVGQDYGYTF	TGCGCCAGCAGCGTGGGACAGGACTATGGCTACACCTTC
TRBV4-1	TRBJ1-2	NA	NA	CASSQVSLGRGRGYTF	TGCGCCAGCAGCCAAGTCTCTCTGGGCAGGGGTAGAGGCTACACCTTC
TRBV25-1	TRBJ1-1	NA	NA	CASSEPQGGNTEAFF	TGTGCCAGCAGTGAACCGCAGGGCGGGAACACTGAAGCTTTCTTT
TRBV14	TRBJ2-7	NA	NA	CASSPQGTGEQYF	TGTGCCAGCAGCCCCCAAGGAACAGGGGAGCAGTACTTC
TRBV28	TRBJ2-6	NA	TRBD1	CASSVDRGRRGANVLTF	TGTGCCAGCAGCGTAGACAGGGGACGACGCGGGGCCAACGTCCTGACTTTC
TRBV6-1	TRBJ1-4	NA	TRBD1	CASRGQVDEKLFF	TGTGCCAGCAGGGGACAGGTGGATGAAAAACTGTTTTTT
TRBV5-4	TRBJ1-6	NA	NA	CASSFDRTNSPLHF	TGTGCCAGCAGCTTCGACAGGACCAATTCACCCCTCCACTTT
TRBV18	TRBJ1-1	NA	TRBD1	CASSRQGTEAFF	TGTGCCAGCTCACGACAGGGCACTGAAGCTTTCTTT
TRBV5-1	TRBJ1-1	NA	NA	CASSPIYGGSNTEAFF	TGCGCCAGCAGCCCGATTTACGGGGGATCGAACACTGAAGCTTTCTTT
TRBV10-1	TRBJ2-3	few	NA	CASSETVPTDTQYF	TGCGCCAGCAGTGAGACGGTGCCCACAGATACGCAGTATTTT
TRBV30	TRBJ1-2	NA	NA	CAWSLPEVRRGYGYTF	TGTGCCTGGAGTCTCCCCGAAGTCCGACGGGGGTATGGCTACACCTTC
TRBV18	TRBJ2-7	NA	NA	CASSPYGEYEQYF	TGTGCCAGCTCACCGTACGGGGAGTACGAGCAGTACTTC
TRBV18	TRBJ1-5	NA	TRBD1	CASSPGTGGRNQPQHF	TGTGCCAGCTCGCCCGGGACAGGGGGCAGGAATCAGCCCCAGCATTTT
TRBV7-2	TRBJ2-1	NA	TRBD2	CASSLVSSGGRNEQFF	TGTGCCAGCAGCTTAGTGTCAAGCGGGGGGAGGAATGAGCAGTTCTTC
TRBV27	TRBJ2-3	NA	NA	CASSSTGHLNTDTQYF	TGTGCCAGCAGTTCCACGGGACACCTCAACACAGATACGCAGTATTTT
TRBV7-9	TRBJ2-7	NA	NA	CSSSGGAYEQYF	TGTTCCAGCAGCGGCGGGGCCTACGAGCAGTACTTC
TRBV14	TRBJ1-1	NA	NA	CASSLSESTEAFF	TGTGCCAGCAGCCTGAGCGAGTCCACTGAAGCTTTCTTT
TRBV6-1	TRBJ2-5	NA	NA	CASSAQETQYF	TGTGCCAGCAGTGCACAAGAGACCCAGTACTTC
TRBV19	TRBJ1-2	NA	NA	CASSSSGHDYGYTF	TGTGCCAGTAGTTCCTCAGGACACGACTATGGCTACACCTTC
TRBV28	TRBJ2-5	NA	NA	CASSQGRGLETQYF	TGTGCCAGCAGTCAGGGACGGGGGTTAGAGACCCAGTACTTC
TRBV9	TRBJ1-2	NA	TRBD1	CASSEGGQTYGYTF	TGTGCCAGCAGTGAAGGGGGACAGACCTATGGCTACACCTTC
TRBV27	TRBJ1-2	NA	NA	CASSLLGSGYTF	TGTGCCAGCAGTTTACTGGGTAGCGGCTACACCTTC
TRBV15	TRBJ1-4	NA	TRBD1	CATSSTTTGINEKLFF	TGTGCCACCAGCAGTACCACGACAGGGATTAATGAAAAACTGTTTTTT
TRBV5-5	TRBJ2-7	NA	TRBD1	CASSLIFGTGREQYF	TGTGCCAGCAGCTTAATTTTCGGGACAGGGCGCGAGCAGTACTTC
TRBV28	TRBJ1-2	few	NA	CASTEVQVPNYGYTF	TGTGCCAGCACCGAGGTACAGGTTCCTAACTATGGCTACACCTTC
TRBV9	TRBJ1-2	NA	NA	CASSVGAGLRDGYTF	TGTGCCAGCAGCGTAGGGGCAGGGCTCAGGGATGGCTACACCTTC
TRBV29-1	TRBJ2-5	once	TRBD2	CSVAGTSAETQYF	TGCAGCGTTGCCGGGACTAGCGCAGAGACCCAGTACTTC
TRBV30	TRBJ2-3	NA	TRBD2	CAWSVGGAGGSDTQYF	TGTGCCTGGAGTGTAGGCGGGGCGGGGGGGTCAGATACGCAGTATTTT
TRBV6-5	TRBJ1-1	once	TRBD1	CASNLPGQGTEAFF	TGTGCCAGCAATCTACCGGGACAGGGCACTGAAGCTTTCTTT
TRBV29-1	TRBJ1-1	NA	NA	CSVRGAGGAWVDTEAFF	TGCAGCGTTCGGGGGGCCGGGGGGGCATGGGTTGACACTGAAGCTTTCTTT
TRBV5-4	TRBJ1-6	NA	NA	CASSPDSSPLHF	TGTGCCAGCAGCCCGGACAGTTCACCCCTCCACTTT
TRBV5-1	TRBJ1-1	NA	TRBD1	CASSSDTGGTEAFF	TGCGCCAGCAGCTCTGACACAGGGGGGACTGAAGCTTTCTTT
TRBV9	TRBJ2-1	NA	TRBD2	CASSPTDGGFGNEQFF	TGTGCCAGCAGCCCCACCGACGGGGGGTTCGGGAATGAGCAGTTCTTC
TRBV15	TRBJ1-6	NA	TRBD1	CATSRAQGARNSPLHF	TGTGCCACCAGCAGGGCACAGGGGGCAAGGAATTCACCCCTCCACTTT
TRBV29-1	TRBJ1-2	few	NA	CSVGQNNYGYTF	TGCAGCGTTGGTCAGAATAACTATGGCTACACCTTC
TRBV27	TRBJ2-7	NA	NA	CASSYDSSYEQYF	TGTGCCAGCAGTTACGACAGTTCCTACGAGCAGTACTTC